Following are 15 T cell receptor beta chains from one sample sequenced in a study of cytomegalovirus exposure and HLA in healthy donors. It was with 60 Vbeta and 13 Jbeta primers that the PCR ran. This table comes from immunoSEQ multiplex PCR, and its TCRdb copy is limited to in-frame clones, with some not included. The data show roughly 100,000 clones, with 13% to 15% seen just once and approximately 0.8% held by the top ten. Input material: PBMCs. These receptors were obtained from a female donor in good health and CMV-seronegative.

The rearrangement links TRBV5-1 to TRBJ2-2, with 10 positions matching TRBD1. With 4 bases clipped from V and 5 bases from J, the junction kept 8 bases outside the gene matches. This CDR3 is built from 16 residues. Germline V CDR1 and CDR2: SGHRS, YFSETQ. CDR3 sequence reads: CASSLRDRGYTGELFF. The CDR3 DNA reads TGCGCCAGCAGCCTAAGGGACAGGGGCTATACCGGGGAGCTGTTTTTT.

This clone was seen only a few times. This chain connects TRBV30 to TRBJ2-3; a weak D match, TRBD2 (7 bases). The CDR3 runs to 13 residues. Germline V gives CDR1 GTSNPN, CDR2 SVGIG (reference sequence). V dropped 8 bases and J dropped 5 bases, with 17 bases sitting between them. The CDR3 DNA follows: TGTGCCACCGAGGGGGGGGCGGGAGATACGCAGTATTTT. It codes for CATEGGAGDTQYF.

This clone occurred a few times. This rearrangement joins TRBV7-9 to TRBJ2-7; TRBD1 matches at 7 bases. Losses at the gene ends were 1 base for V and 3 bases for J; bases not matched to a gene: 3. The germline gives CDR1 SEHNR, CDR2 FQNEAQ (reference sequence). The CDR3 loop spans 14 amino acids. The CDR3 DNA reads TGTGCCAGCAGCTTAGGGGACAGCCGCTACGAGCAGTACTTC. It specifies CASSLGDSRYEQYF.

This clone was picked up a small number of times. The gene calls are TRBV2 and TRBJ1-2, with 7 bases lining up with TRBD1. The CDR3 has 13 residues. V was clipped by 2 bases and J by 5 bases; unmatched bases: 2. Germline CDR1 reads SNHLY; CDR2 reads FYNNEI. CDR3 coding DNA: TGTGCCAGCAGTGAACGACAGGGATATGGCTACACCTTC. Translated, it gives CASSERQGYGYTF.

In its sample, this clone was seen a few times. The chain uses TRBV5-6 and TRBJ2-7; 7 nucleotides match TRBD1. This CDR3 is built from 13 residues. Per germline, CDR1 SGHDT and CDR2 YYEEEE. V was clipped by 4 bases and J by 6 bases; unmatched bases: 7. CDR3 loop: CASSPTGVGEQYF. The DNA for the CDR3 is TGTGCCAGCAGCCCAACAGGGGTCGGCGAGCAGTACTTC.

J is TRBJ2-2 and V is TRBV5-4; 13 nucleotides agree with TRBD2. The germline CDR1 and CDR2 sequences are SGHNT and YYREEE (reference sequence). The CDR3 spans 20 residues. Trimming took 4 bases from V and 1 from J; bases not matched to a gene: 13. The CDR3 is CASSRFPGTSGKGNTGELFF. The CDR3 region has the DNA TGTGCCAGCAGCCGTTTCCCCGGGACTAGCGGGAAAGGGAACACCGGGGAGCTGTTTTTT.

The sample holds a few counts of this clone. The CDR3, as DNA: TGCGCCAGCAGCTTGGAGGGACAGCTGAACACTGAAGCTTTCTTT. This codes for CASSLEGQLNTEAFF. The chain uses TRBV5-1 and TRBJ1-1; TRBD1 agrees at 7 bases. The ends lost 0 bases at V and 0 bases at J; junction bases unmatched: 2. The germline gives CDR1 SGHRS, CDR2 YFSETQ. The CDR3 runs 15 residues.

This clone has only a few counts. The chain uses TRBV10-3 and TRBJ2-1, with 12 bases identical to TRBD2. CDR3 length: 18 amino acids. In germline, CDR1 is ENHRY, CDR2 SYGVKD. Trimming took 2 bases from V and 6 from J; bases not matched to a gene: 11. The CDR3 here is CAISEALAGGRLSNEQFF. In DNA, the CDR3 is TGTGCCATCAGTGAGGCCCTAGCGGGGGGGCGCCTGAGCAATGAGCAGTTCTTC.

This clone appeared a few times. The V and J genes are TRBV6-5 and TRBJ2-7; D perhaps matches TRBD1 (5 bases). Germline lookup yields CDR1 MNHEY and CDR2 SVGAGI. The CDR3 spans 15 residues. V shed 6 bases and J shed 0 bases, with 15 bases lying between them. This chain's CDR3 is CASRYDRHNSYEQYF. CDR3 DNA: TGTGCCAGCAGGTACGACAGACATAACTCCTACGAGCAGTACTTC.

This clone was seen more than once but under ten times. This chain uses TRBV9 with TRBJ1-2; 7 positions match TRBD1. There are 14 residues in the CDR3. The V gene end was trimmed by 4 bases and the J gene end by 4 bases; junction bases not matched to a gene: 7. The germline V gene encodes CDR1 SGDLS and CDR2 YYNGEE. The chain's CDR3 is CASSNRGQTYGYTF. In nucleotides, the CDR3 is TGTGCCAGCAGCAATCGGGGACAGACCTATGGCTACACCTTC.

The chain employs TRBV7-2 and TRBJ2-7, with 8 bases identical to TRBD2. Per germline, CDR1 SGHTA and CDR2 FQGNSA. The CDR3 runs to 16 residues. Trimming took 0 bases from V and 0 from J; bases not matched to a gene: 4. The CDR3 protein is CASSLASGTSSYEQYF. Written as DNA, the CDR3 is TGTGCCAGCAGCTTAGCTTCCGGGACTAGCTCCTACGAGCAGTACTTC.

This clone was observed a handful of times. Here the CDR3 DNA reads TGCGCCAGCAGCCAAGGCAGACTAGCGGAATACGAGCAGTACTTC. Protein product: CASSQGRLAEYEQYF. The gene calls are TRBV4-3 and TRBJ2-5; 9 nucleotides agree with TRBD2. Judging by the DNA end, TRBJ2-7 fits better; the J call may be wrong. This CDR3 has 15 amino acids. Germline CDR1 LGHNA, CDR2 YSLEER.

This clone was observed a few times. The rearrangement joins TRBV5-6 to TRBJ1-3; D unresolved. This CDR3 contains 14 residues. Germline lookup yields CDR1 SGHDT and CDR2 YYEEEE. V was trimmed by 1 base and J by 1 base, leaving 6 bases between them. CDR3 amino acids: CASSLRGSGNTIYF. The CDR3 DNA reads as TGTGCCAGCAGCTTGCGGGGTTCTGGAAACACCATATATTTT.

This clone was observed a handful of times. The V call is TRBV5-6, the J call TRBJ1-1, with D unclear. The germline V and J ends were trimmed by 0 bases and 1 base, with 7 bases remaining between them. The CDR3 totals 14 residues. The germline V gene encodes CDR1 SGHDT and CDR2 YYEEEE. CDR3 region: CASSLAAGNTEAFF. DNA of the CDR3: TGTGCCAGCAGCTTGGCGGCGGGGAACACTGAAGCTTTCTTT.

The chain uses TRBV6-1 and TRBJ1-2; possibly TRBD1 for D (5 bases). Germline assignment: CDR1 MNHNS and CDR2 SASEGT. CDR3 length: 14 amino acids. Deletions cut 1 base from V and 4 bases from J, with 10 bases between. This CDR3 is CASSEEGRGYGYTF. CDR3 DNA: TGTGCCAGCAGTGAAGAGGGGCGCGGCTATGGCTACACCTTC.